This T cell receptor (beta chain) comes out of a study of response to subunit inactivated influenza vaccine. This clonotype was detected a few times. Its cognate antigen is unknown. The study's findings and limits: Only a handful of new T cells, the authors suggested, are recruited with each seasonal influenza vaccination.

Using its own MiXCR run on the RT-PCR reads, TCRdb lists one record per CDR3 protein. The profile shows 590,000 or so distinct CDR3 sequences, 12% to 15% of them singletons. The ends were cut back, 0 bases at V and 4 bases at J, with 13 bases in the middle. The CDR3 covers 14 residues. Germline lookup yields CDR1 SQVTM and CDR2 ANQGSEA. Material: PBMCs from blood, obtained 14 days before vaccination. J is TRBJ2-7 and V is TRBV29-1; no reliable D call. The sequence derives from a man aged 45-65 years who received an inactivated influenza vaccine. This chain's CDR3 is CSVEDPESAYEQYF. The CDR3 bases are TGCAGCGTTGAAGATCCCGAATCAGCTTACGAGCAGTACTTC.